This note documents a single T cell receptor beta chain sequence. The entry originates in a study of blood T cells in healthy people across ages. The authors ran a second PCR of roughly 7 to 11 cycles using a sample-barcoded 5' primer and a J-beta primer mix. MiXCR, run by TCRdb on the 5' RACE reads, gives a single entry per CDR3 protein. The sample has approximately 1.5 million distinct CDR3 sequences; about 31% are singletons. Germline assignment: CDR1 MDHEN and CDR2 SYDVKM. Between the trimmed V and J ends, which lost 6 bases and 0 bases, there was a span of 12 bases. This CDR3 has 16 residues. The receptor's source is a woman in her thirties in good health. The V gene is TRBV28, the J gene TRBJ2-6; D possibly uses TRBD1 or TRBD2 (5 bases each). Sequencing was done on a sample of blood. The CDR3 spells CASSLERGSGANVLTF. CDR3 sequence (DNA): TGTGCCAGCAGCCTTGAGAGGGGCTCTGGGGCCAACGTCCTGACTTTC. Filled out from reference TRBV28 and TRBJ2-6, the complete variable domain reads DVKVTQSSRYLVKRTGEKVFLECVQDMDHENMFWYRQDPGLGLRLIYFSYDVKMKEKGDIPEGYSVSREKKERFSLILESASTNQTSMYLCASSLERGSGANVLTFGAGSRLTVL.